What follows are 22 T cell receptor beta chains derived from one specimen sequenced in a study of T cell repertoires in cytomegalovirus infection. TCRdb re-called the reads with MiXCR, one entry per CDR3 protein. The table has about 100,000 distinct CDR3 sequences, about 22% seen once; the top ten hold roughly two fifths. Sequences were obtained from CD8+ T cells from PBMCs. These TCRs come from a human donor in good health (CMV status not recorded). Some clones in this sample may be carry-over from other donors' samples.

This clonotype has more than one count but fewer than ten. The rearrangement uses TRBV6-1 and TRBJ1-5; TRBD1 agrees at 7 bases. The CDR3 spans 14 residues. V shed 5 bases, J shed 9 bases, and the junction held 10 bases outside the gene matches. The germline V gene has CDR1 MNHNS and CDR2 SASEGT. CDR3 loop: CASSYTDRQGPQHF. CDR3 nucleotides: TGTGCCAGCAGTTATACGGACAGGCAAGGGCCCCAGCATTTT.

This clonotype was recorded many times. This chain uses TRBV28 with TRBJ2-1, with a weak D call TRBD2 (5 bases). The germline V gene encodes CDR1 MDHEN and CDR2 SYDVKM. The CDR3 is 14 amino acids. V was shortened by 3 bases and J by 8 bases, with 14 bases between the two germline ends. CDR3 coding DNA: TGTGCCAGCAGTTTCAGGAGGTCCCCAGATGAGCAGTTCTTC. Its protein product is CASSFRRSPDEQFF. The variable domain in full, with the rest retrieved from reference TRBV28 and TRBJ2-1, is DVKVTQSSRYLVKRTGEKVFLECVQDMDHENMFWYRQDPGLGLRLIYFSYDVKMKEKGDIPEGYSVSREKKERFSLILESASTNQTSMYLCASSFRRSPDEQFFGPGTRLTVL.

This clonotype was picked up one time. This sequence joins TRBV7-4 and TRBJ1-1, with a weak D call TRBD1 (5 bases). Germline CDR1 and CDR2: SGHVT and SQSDAQ. The V gene lost 3 bases and the J gene lost 0 bases, with 26 bases spanning the gap. The CDR3 consists of 20 residues. CDR3 sequence reads: CASSFLRGPIFDGLNTEAFF. DNA of the CDR3: TGTGCCAGCAGCTTCCTAAGGGGTCCCATCTTCGACGGCCTGAACACTGAAGCTTTCTTT. The complete variable domain, with remaining parts taken from reference TRBV7-4 and TRBJ1-1, reads GAGVSQSPRYKVAKRGRDVALRCDSISGHVTLYWYRQTLGQGSEVLTYSQSDAQRDKSGRPSGRFSAERPERSVSTLKIQRTEQGDSAVYLCASSFLRGPIFDGLNTEAFFGQGTRLTVV.

J is TRBJ1-2 and V is TRBV25-1, with no clear D. Germline V gives CDR1 MGHDK, CDR2 SYGVNS. V was cut by 8 bases and J by 8 bases, with 15 bases left in between. The CDR3 extends over 12 amino acids. The CDR3 DNA follows: TGTGCCAGCTGGGGTGGGGATGAGGGCTACACCTTC. Protein sequence: CASWGGDEGYTF.

This clonotype has more than one count but fewer than ten. The chain joins TRBV15 to TRBJ2-6; D not certain. Germline V gene lookup returns CDR1 LNHNV and CDR2 YYDKDF (reference sequence). The length of the CDR3 is 14 residues. The germline V and J ends were trimmed by 5 bases and 3 bases, with 8 bases remaining between them. The CDR3 here is CATSLRVGANVLTF. CDR3 coding DNA: TGTGCCACCAGCCTTAGGGTTGGGGCCAACGTCCTGACTTTC.

This clonotype was seen repeatedly, ten times or more. The CDR3 DNA is TGTGCCAGCAGCCCGGGACAGGGTAATGAAAAACTGTTTTTT. Encoded protein: CASSPGQGNEKLFF. The chain employs TRBV7-2 and TRBJ1-4; 9 nucleotides line up with TRBD1. The V gene's germline CDR1 is SGHTA and CDR2 FQGNSA. The CDR3 consists of 14 residues. V shed 5 bases, J shed 4 bases, and the junction held 2 bases outside the gene matches. The variable domain in full, completed from reference TRBV7-2 and TRBJ1-4, reads GAGVSQSPSNKVTEKGKDVELRCDPISGHTALYWYRQSLGQGLEFLIYFQGNSAPDKSGLPSDRFSAERTGGSVSTLTIQRTQQEDSAVYLCASSPGQGNEKLFFGSGTQLSVL.

This chain joins TRBV28 and TRBJ1-2; no clear D gene. This CDR3 comprises 15 residues. Trimming stripped 4 bases from V and 0 bases from J, with 12 bases between. Germline V gene lookup returns CDR1 MDHEN and CDR2 SYDVKM. CDR3 sequence reads: CASSSYRGSNYGYTF. The CDR3 DNA reads TGTGCCAGCAGTTCCTATCGAGGCTCTAACTATGGCTACACCTTC.

At least ten counts were recorded for this clonotype. The V gene is TRBV7-8, the J gene TRBJ2-1; 8 bases line up with TRBD2. V gave up 5 bases and J gave up 10 bases; unmatched junction bases: 13. The length of the CDR3 is 15 residues. Germline V CDR1 and CDR2: SGHVS, FQNEAQ. This chain's CDR3 is CASSPSPGLVGEQFF. CDR3 nucleotide sequence: TGTGCCAGCAGCCCCTCACCGGGACTAGTGGGGGAGCAGTTCTTC.

The genes are TRBV20-1 and TRBJ1-1; TRBD1 matches at 8 bases. Germline V lookup: CDR1 DFQATT, CDR2 SNEGSKA (reference sequence). The CDR3 covers 13 residues. Germline trimming cut 6 bases from V and 1 base from J; bases unmatched to any gene: 4. CDR3 sequence reads: CSAIDRGNTEAFF. In DNA, the CDR3 is TGCAGTGCCATCGACAGGGGGAACACTGAAGCTTTCTTT.

The V and J genes are TRBV14 and TRBJ2-2; a weak D match, TRBD2 (5 bases). The length of the CDR3 is 15 residues. The V end lost 1 base, the J end lost 5 bases, and 11 bases lay between the germline ends. Germline CDR1 SGHDN, CDR2 FVKESK. CDR3 sequence: CASSQGENPTGELFF. The CDR3 DNA follows: TGTGCCAGCAGCCAAGGGGAGAATCCTACCGGGGAGCTGTTTTTT.

The genes are TRBV11-2 and TRBJ1-2; D gene uncertain. V lost 6 bases, J lost 4 bases, and 18 bases lay in between. Per the germline V gene, CDR1 is SGHAT and CDR2 is FQNNGV. CDR3 length: 15 residues. DNA of the CDR3: TGTGCCAGCAGTTCTCCGGGTCAACTTACCTATGGCTACACCTTC. Translating gives CASSSPGQLTYGYTF.

V is TRBV19 and J is TRBJ2-3, with TRBD1 matching over 9 bases. CDR1 is LNHDA, CDR2 SQIVND, per germline (reference sequence). The CDR3 has 14 residues. Germline trimming cut 4 bases from V and 4 bases from J; bases unmatched to any gene: 3. CDR3 nucleotide sequence: TGTGCCAGTAGTAAGGGACAGGGTGCAGATACGCAGTATTTT. Protein: CASSKGQGADTQYF.

This clonotype was counted at least ten times. V and J are TRBV11-2 and TRBJ2-3; no firm D call. V dropped 6 bases and J dropped 6 bases, with 22 bases sitting between them. The CDR3 totals 16 residues. CDR1 is SGHAT, CDR2 FQNNGV, per germline. The CDR3 DNA is TGTGCCAGCAGGGGAAGAGGTAGGGTTGGGCATGATACGCAGTATTTT. Translated: CASRGRGRVGHDTQYF.

Ten or more counts support this clonotype. This chain's CDR3 is CASSSFPQGNQPQHF. As DNA, the CDR3 is TGTGCCAGCAGCTCCTTCCCGCAAGGGAATCAGCCCCAGCATTTT. The rearrangement joins TRBV7-8 to TRBJ1-5; D remains unclear. CDR3 length equals 15 residues. CDR1 and CDR2 (germline): SGHVS, FQNEAQ. V was cut by 4 bases and J by 4 bases, with 14 bases left in between.

This clonotype has ten or more counts. J is TRBJ2-6 and V is TRBV28; no reliable D call. V was cut by 3 bases and J by 0 bases, with 6 bases left in between. Germline assignment: CDR1 MDHEN and CDR2 SYDVKM. CDR3 length: 15 amino acids. Written as DNA, the CDR3 is TGTGCCAGCAGTTTTCAGTCCTCTGGGGCCAACGTCCTGACTTTC. It codes for CASSFQSSGANVLTF.

This clonotype was seen ten or more times. The chain recombines TRBV7-8 with TRBJ2-3; 8 bases match TRBD2. Trimming at V came to 6 bases and at J to 2 bases, leaving 7 bases not matched to a gene. This CDR3 is 15 amino acids long. Germline-derived CDR1 and CDR2 are SGHVS and FQNEAQ. CDR3 nucleotide sequence: TGTGCCAGCAGACCCAGCGGGAGAGTCACAGATACGCAGTATTTT. Translating gives CASRPSGRVTDTQYF.

V is TRBV6-2 or TRBV6-3 and J is TRBJ2-7; D is unresolved. The germline CDR1 and CDR2 sequences are MNHEY and SVGEGT. Trimming shortened V by 7 bases and J by 3 bases, and 16 bases separated the two germline ends. The CDR3 has 14 amino acids. Here the CDR3 DNA reads TGTGCCAGCACTTGGGGAATGGACGGCTACGAGCAGTACTTC. The encoded protein is CASTWGMDGYEQYF.

This clonotype showed up just a few times. This sequence joins TRBV7-9 and TRBJ1-1, with D uncertain. This CDR3 is built from 15 residues. Germline V gene lookup returns CDR1 SEHNR and CDR2 FQNEAQ (reference sequence). The germline V and J ends were trimmed by 1 base and 0 bases, with 9 bases remaining between them. The CDR3 DNA reads as TGTGCCAGCAGCTTAGAGGCACTTATGAACACTGAAGCTTTCTTT. This codes for CASSLEALMNTEAFF.

This clonotype has a count of ten or more. V gene TRBV7-8 combines with J gene TRBJ1-1, with D tentatively TRBD1 (5 bases). This CDR3 is built from 15 residues. The germline gives CDR1 SGHVS, CDR2 FQNEAQ. V gave up 0 bases and J gave up 4 bases, with 12 bases separating them. CDR3 loop: CASSLARQGGTEAFF. The CDR3 nucleotides are TGTGCCAGCAGCTTAGCGAGGCAGGGTGGCACTGAAGCTTTCTTT.

Points on this clonotype: Here the CDR3 omits its conserved ending phenylalanine or tryptophan, so a read error is the likely source. The rearrangement uses TRBV5-4 and TRBJ2-1, with TRBD2 matching over 13 bases. The V gene end was trimmed by 4 bases and the J gene end by 9 bases; junction bases not matched to a gene: 13. Germline CDR1 and CDR2: SGHNT and YYREEE (reference sequence). This CDR3 spans 17 amino acids. For the CDR3, the DNA is TGTGCCAGCAGCATACCGGGACTAGCGGGGACTAAGGGTGAGCAGTTCATC. It specifies CASSIPGLAGTKGEQFI.

The chain has TRBV6-5 and TRBJ1-4; 9 positions agree with TRBD1. The CDR3 sequence is 15 residues long. CDR1 and CDR2 from the germline V gene are MNHEY and SVGAGI. With V trimmed by 0 bases and J by 10 bases, 6 bases remained unmatched. The CDR3 DNA is TGTGCCAGCAGTTACTCGGAGACAGGGGGAGGAAAACTGTTTTTT. Translated: CASSYSETGGGKLFF.

This clonotype was observed a few times. This chain connects TRBV6-6 to TRBJ2-3; D is unresolved. Germline CDR1 and CDR2: MNHNY and SVGAGI (reference sequence). The CDR3 is made up of 11 amino acids. Trimming cost V 6 bases and J 3 bases, with 4 bases left between them. The DNA for the CDR3 is TGTGCCAGCAGGGAGACAGATACGCAGTATTTT. Protein sequence: CASRETDTQYF.